These 30 T cell receptor beta chains share one sample of origin, sequenced in a study of early T cells in non-severe SARS-CoV-2 infection. From the 5' RACE reads, TCRdb called clonotypes with MiXCR, one entry per CDR3 protein. The sample includes 50,000 or so distinct CDR3 sequences, approximately 10% of them seen just once. Sequenced material: whole blood. Source of these receptors: an adult who was a healthcare worker with PCR-confirmed SARS-CoV-2 infection or an uninfected control (not recorded which).

The CDR3 sequence is CASSLMGAGANVLTF. The CDR3 DNA sequence: TGTGCCAGCAGTCTGATGGGGGCTGGGGCCAACGTCCTGACTTTC. The chain employs TRBV27 and TRBJ2-6, with D perhaps matching TRBD1 or TRBD2 (5 bases each). From germline, CDR1 is MNHEY and CDR2 SMNVEV (reference sequence). V was clipped by 5 bases and J by 2 bases, with 10 bases between them. The CDR3 runs to 15 residues.

This clonotype was counted many times. The rearrangement uses TRBV6-6 and TRBJ1-5; TRBD1 matches 9 bases. The CDR3 is 14 residues long. V was pared by 6 bases and J by 4 bases, with 4 bases of the junction left unmatched. Germline CDR1 is MNHNY and CDR2 is SVGAGI (reference sequence). DNA for the CDR3: TGTGCCAGCAGCTACGGACAGGGGAATCAGCCCCAGCATTTT. Amino acid sequence: CASSYGQGNQPQHF.

The chain employs TRBV6-1 and TRBJ1-1; TRBD1 aligns across 7 bases. The CDR3 spans 15 residues. Per the germline V gene, CDR1 is MNHNS and CDR2 is SASEGT. The J segment lost 1 base and the V segment lost 6 bases, leaving 8 bases of the junction unmatched. The CDR3 is CASREGAGRNTEAFF. The CDR3 DNA is TGTGCCAGCAGAGAGGGGGCAGGCAGGAACACTGAAGCTTTCTTT.

V usage is TRBV24-1 and J usage is TRBJ1-1; D remains ambiguous. The germline gives CDR1 KGHDR, CDR2 SFDVKD. CDR3 length: 12 residues. Trimming shortened V by 2 bases and J by 4 bases, and 4 bases separated the two germline ends. The CDR3 DNA reads TGTGCCACCAGTGATTGGAGCACTGAAGCTTTCTTT. This encodes CATSDWSTEAFF.

This clonotype was detected only once. V gene TRBV5-1 combines with J gene TRBJ1-1; no clear D. V lost 2 bases and J lost 6, with 11 bases in between. Germline loops: CDR1 SGHRS, CDR2 YFSETQ. The CDR3 runs 13 residues. The CDR3 loop reads CASSFAVTAEAFF. The CDR3 DNA reads as TGCGCCAGCAGCTTCGCAGTGACGGCTGAAGCTTTCTTT.

This clonotype was recorded many times. V is TRBV29-1 and J is TRBJ1-2; D may be TRBD1 (5 bases). CDR1 and CDR2 from the germline V gene are SQVTM and ANQGSEA. The CDR3 is 13 amino acids. V was pared by 1 base and J by 2 bases, with 8 bases between. The CDR3 sequence is CSVEGYRNYGYTF. CDR3 bases: TGCAGCGTTGAAGGGTACAGGAACTATGGCTACACCTTC.

This clonotype rates as medium-sized. The chain employs TRBV20-1 and TRBJ2-5, with D unclear. CDR1 DFQATT and CDR2 SNEGSKA come from the germline V gene (reference sequence). V was clipped by 6 bases and J by 3 bases, with 17 bases between them. The CDR3 covers 14 residues. CDR3 nucleotides: TGCAGTGCCGGTCGACTCGGCTCCGAAGAGACCCAGTACTTC. This codes for CSAGRLGSEETQYF.

This clonotype was detected ten times or more. The CDR3 sequence: CATSRDHSGGGNEQFF. CDR3 coding DNA: TGTGCCACCAGCAGAGACCATAGTGGGGGAGGAAATGAGCAGTTCTTC. V gene TRBV15 combines with J gene TRBJ2-1; D is possibly TRBD2 (6 bases). CDR1 and CDR2 (germline): LNHNV, YYDKDF (reference sequence). Trimming left V 0 bases short and J 7 bases short, with 16 bases between. The CDR3 consists of 16 residues.

This clonotype turned up a few times. V gene TRBV4-3 combines with J gene TRBJ2-1; 9 bases fit TRBD1. Germline values: CDR1 LGHNA, CDR2 YSLEER. J gave up 6 bases and V 0 bases, and 9 bases lay outside the gene matches. The CDR3 runs to 17 residues. The CDR3 loop reads CASSQDSFGTGINEQFF. The CDR3 DNA sequence: TGCGCCAGCAGCCAAGATTCCTTCGGGACAGGGATCAATGAGCAGTTCTTC.

The CDR3 sequence is CASSLVRAASEQFF. Written as DNA, the CDR3 is TGTGCCAGCAGCTTAGTCCGAGCGGCGAGTGAGCAGTTCTTC. The V gene is TRBV7-6, the J gene TRBJ2-1; a possible D gene is TRBD2 (5 bases). The CDR3 is 14 amino acids. Trimming removed 1 base from V and 9 bases from J, with 13 bases in between. Germline-derived CDR1 and CDR2 are SGHVS and FNYEAQ. Complete variable domain (other parts from reference TRBV7-6 and TRBJ2-1): GAGVSQSPRYKVTKRGQDVALRCDPISGHVSLYWYRQALGQGPEFLTYFNYEAQQDKSGLPNDRFSAERPEGSISTLTIQRTEQRDSAMYRCASSLVRAASEQFFGPGTRLTVL.

In its sample, this clonotype was seen many times. The chain links TRBV24-1 to TRBJ2-3; D is undetermined. Per the germline V gene, CDR1 is KGHDR and CDR2 is SFDVKD. The CDR3 runs 15 residues. V lost 0 bases to trimming and J lost 3 bases, with 9 bases between them. CDR3 DNA: TGTGCCACCAGTGATTTGCCTGGGGTAACAGATACGCAGTATTTT. Residues: CATSDLPGVTDTQYF.

The rearrangement links TRBV11-2 to TRBJ2-5, with D tentatively TRBD2 (6 bases). Germline-derived CDR1 and CDR2 are SGHAT and FQNNGV. The germline V and J ends were trimmed by 5 bases and 7 bases, with 8 bases remaining between them. CDR3 length: 11 residues. CDR3 DNA sequence: TGTGCCAGCAGCCTGGAGGGGACCCAGTACTTC. Residues: CASSLEGTQYF.

This clonotype was counted many times. V gene TRBV20-1 combines with J gene TRBJ2-6, with 8 bases identical to TRBD2. Germline CDR1 DFQATT, CDR2 SNEGSKA (reference sequence). The J segment lost 0 bases and the V segment lost 3 bases, leaving 13 bases of the junction unmatched. The CDR3 length is 19 residues. CDR3 coding DNA: TGCAGTGCTAGTACATCGGCGGGGGGCTCGAGCTCTGGGGCCAACGTCCTGACTTTC. As protein: CSASTSAGGSSSGANVLTF.

The gene calls are TRBV5-1 and TRBJ2-1; D call uncertain. This CDR3 comprises 13 residues. Germline lookup yields CDR1 SGHRS and CDR2 YFSETQ. Trimming pared 0 bases from V and 8 bases from J, leaving 9 bases between. CDR3 protein: CASSLEVAYEQFF. The CDR3 DNA reads TGCGCCAGCAGCTTGGAGGTAGCCTATGAGCAGTTCTTC.

This clonotype was found many times. The chain couples TRBV30 to TRBJ1-5, with D unresolved. The ends were cut back, 0 bases at V and 4 bases at J, with 4 bases in the middle. Germline CDR1 and CDR2: GTSNPN and SVGIG (reference sequence). The CDR3 is 12 residues long. CDR3 in DNA: TGTGCCTGGAGTGTAGGGAATCAGCCCCAGCATTTT. This translates into CAWSVGNQPQHF. Full variable domain (missing parts from reference TRBV30 and TRBJ1-5): SQTIHQWPATLVQPVGSPLSLECTVEGTSNPNLYWYRQAAGRGLQLLFYSVGIGQISSEVPQNLSASRPQDRQFILSSKKLLLSDSGFYLCAWSVGNQPQHFGDGTRLSIL.

This clonotype was found many times. The genes are TRBV7-2 and TRBJ2-2, with TRBD1 as a possible D gene (5 bases). Germline-derived CDR1 and CDR2 are SGHTA and FQGNSA. This CDR3 contains 15 residues. Deletions cut 5 bases from V and 4 bases from J, with 14 bases between. The CDR3 DNA is TGTGCCAGCAGCCCCCTGGCTCAGGGCACCGGGGAGCTGTTTTTT. Translating gives CASSPLAQGTGELFF.

The chain is built from TRBV28 and TRBJ2-5; D not certain. Germline V lookup: CDR1 MDHEN, CDR2 SYDVKM. The CDR3 runs 11 residues. Trimming removed 6 bases at V and 5 bases at J, with 7 bases between. In DNA, the CDR3 is TGTGCCAGCAGCCCCGGGGAGACCCAGTACTTC. Amino acid sequence: CASSPGETQYF.

This clonotype was counted at least ten times. V usage is TRBV25-1 and J usage is TRBJ1-1, with no clear D. There are 14 residues in the CDR3. Germline V gives CDR1 MGHDK, CDR2 SYGVNS. The V gene lost 1 base and the J gene lost 0 bases, with 6 bases spanning the gap. CDR3 sequence (DNA): TGTGCCAGCAGTGAATCCTGGGTGAACACTGAAGCTTTCTTT. Translating it yields CASSESWVNTEAFF.

This clonotype was counted ten times or more. The chain carries TRBV5-5 and TRBJ1-1; D perhaps matches TRBD1 (5 bases). With 6 bases removed from V and 8 bases from J, the gap between germline ends came to 23 bases. Looked up from germline, CDR1 is SGHKS and CDR2 is YYEKEE (reference sequence). The CDR3 is 15 residues long. CDR3 amino acids: CASKFLGDGKTEAFF. The DNA of the CDR3 is TGTGCCAGCAAATTTCTGGGGGACGGAAAGACCGAAGCTTTCTTT. The full variable domain, in which reference TRBV5-5 and TRBJ1-1 provide the parts outside the CDR3, is DAGVTQSPTHLIKTRGQQVTLRCSPISGHKSVSWYQQVLGQGPQFIFQYYEKEERGRGNFPDRFSARQFPNYSSELNVNALLLGDSALYLCASKFLGDGKTEAFFGQGTRLTVV.

This clonotype has at least ten counts. This chain joins TRBV27 and TRBJ2-3, with 7 bases fitting TRBD1. The germline V gene has CDR1 MNHEY and CDR2 SMNVEV (reference sequence). This CDR3 contains 15 residues. J was trimmed by 3 bases and V by 5 bases; bases with no gene match: 8. The CDR3 region is CASSITGEGTDTQYF. The CDR3 nucleotides read TGTGCCAGCAGTATTACAGGGGAAGGTACAGATACGCAGTATTTT.

The chain is built from TRBV7-9 and TRBJ2-7, with 10 bases matching TRBD1. Per the germline V gene, CDR1 is SEHNR and CDR2 is FQNEAQ (reference sequence). V was pared by 4 bases and J by 2 bases, with 5 bases of the junction left unmatched. This CDR3 is built from 15 residues. Written as DNA, the CDR3 is TGTGCCAGCAGCTCCCGGGACAGGGGACCCTACGAGCAGTACTTC. It specifies CASSSRDRGPYEQYF.

By share of the sample, this clonotype is medium-sized (0.01 to 0.1%). The chain is built from TRBV20-1 and TRBJ2-1; 7 bases line up with TRBD1. Per the germline V gene, CDR1 is DFQATT and CDR2 is SNEGSKA (reference sequence). The CDR3 loop spans 15 amino acids. V was clipped by 2 bases and J by 2 bases; unmatched bases: 6. CDR3 residues: CSARNHRGPYNEQFF. CDR3 nucleotide sequence: TGCAGTGCTAGAAATCACAGGGGACCCTACAATGAGCAGTTCTTC.

This clonotype came up many times. The chain joins TRBV29-1 to TRBJ2-2; D unclear. The ends were cut back, 4 bases at V and 1 base at J, with 1 base in the middle. The CDR3 length is 11 residues. Germline V gene lookup returns CDR1 SQVTM and CDR2 ANQGSEA. The CDR3 spells CSVGNTGELFF. The CDR3 nucleotides are TGCAGCGTTGGGAACACCGGGGAGCTGTTTTTT.

There are a few counts of this clonotype. CDR3 sequence reads: CATSDFDRTGIGETQYF. The CDR3 nucleotides are TGTGCCACCAGTGACTTCGACCGAACAGGGATCGGGGAGACCCAGTACTTC. V is TRBV24-1 and J is TRBJ2-5; D is possibly TRBD1 (6 bases). This CDR3 is built from 17 residues. V lost 4 bases and J 5 bases, leaving 22 bases between the germline ends. Germline V CDR1 and CDR2: KGHDR, SFDVKD.

This clonotype was seen a handful of times. The chain joins TRBV23-1 to TRBJ1-5; TRBD1 matches at 10 bases. TRBV23-1 counts as an open reading frame of uncertain function. The CDR3 spans 19 residues. The V segment lost 2 bases and the J segment 2 bases; nucleotides outside the gene matches: 12. The CDR3 reads CASSQRGQGKGSRNQPQHF. CDR3 bases: TGCGCCAGCAGTCAACGGGGACAGGGGAAAGGTAGTCGCAATCAGCCCCAGCATTTT.

The J gene is TRBJ2-3, the V gene TRBV12-3 or TRBV12-4; TRBD2 is a possible D gene (5 bases). Trimming shortened V by 2 bases and J by 3 bases, and 6 bases separated the two germline ends. The CDR3 sequence is 13 residues long. CDR3 region: CASSLWETDTQYF. For the CDR3, the DNA is TGTGCCAGCAGTTTATGGGAGACAGATACGCAGTATTTT.

In this sample, this clonotype turned up many times. This chain uses TRBV7-3 with TRBJ2-2, with D perhaps TRBD1 or TRBD2 (5 bases each). The germline V and J ends were trimmed by 6 bases and 5 bases, with 7 bases remaining between them. CDR1 and CDR2 from the germline V gene are SGHTA and FQGTGA. There are 12 residues in the CDR3. The chain's CDR3 is CASSWGTGELFF. The CDR3 nucleotides read TGTGCCAGCAGTTGGGGGACCGGGGAGCTGTTTTTT.

This clonotype appeared many times. The CDR3 protein is CASSSRSLSGNTIYF. The DNA of the CDR3 is TGTGCCAGCAGTTCCCGGAGTCTCTCTGGAAACACCATATATTTT. The V call is TRBV12-3 or TRBV12-4, the J call TRBJ1-3; D uncertain. V gave up 4 bases and J gave up 0 bases, with 10 bases separating them. The CDR3 length is 15 residues.

The V gene is TRBV9, the J gene TRBJ2-1; 8 bases fit TRBD2. Trimming cost V 0 bases and J 7 bases; bases outside gene matches: 6. Germline values: CDR1 SGDLS, CDR2 YYNGEE. There are 15 residues in the CDR3. DNA of the CDR3: TGTGCCAGCAGCGTAGCGAGCGGGAGAGGGAATGAGCAGTTCTTC. Protein sequence: CASSVASGRGNEQFF.

This clonotype has at least ten counts. The chain couples TRBV29-1 to TRBJ2-2; no clear D. Trimming took 5 bases from V and 7 from J, leaving 11 bases between them. This CDR3 comprises 12 residues. CDR1 and CDR2 from the germline V gene are SQVTM and ANQGSEA. In DNA, the CDR3 is TGCAGCGTTCCAGGCGCGGACGGGGAGCTGTTTTTT. Protein sequence: CSVPGADGELFF.